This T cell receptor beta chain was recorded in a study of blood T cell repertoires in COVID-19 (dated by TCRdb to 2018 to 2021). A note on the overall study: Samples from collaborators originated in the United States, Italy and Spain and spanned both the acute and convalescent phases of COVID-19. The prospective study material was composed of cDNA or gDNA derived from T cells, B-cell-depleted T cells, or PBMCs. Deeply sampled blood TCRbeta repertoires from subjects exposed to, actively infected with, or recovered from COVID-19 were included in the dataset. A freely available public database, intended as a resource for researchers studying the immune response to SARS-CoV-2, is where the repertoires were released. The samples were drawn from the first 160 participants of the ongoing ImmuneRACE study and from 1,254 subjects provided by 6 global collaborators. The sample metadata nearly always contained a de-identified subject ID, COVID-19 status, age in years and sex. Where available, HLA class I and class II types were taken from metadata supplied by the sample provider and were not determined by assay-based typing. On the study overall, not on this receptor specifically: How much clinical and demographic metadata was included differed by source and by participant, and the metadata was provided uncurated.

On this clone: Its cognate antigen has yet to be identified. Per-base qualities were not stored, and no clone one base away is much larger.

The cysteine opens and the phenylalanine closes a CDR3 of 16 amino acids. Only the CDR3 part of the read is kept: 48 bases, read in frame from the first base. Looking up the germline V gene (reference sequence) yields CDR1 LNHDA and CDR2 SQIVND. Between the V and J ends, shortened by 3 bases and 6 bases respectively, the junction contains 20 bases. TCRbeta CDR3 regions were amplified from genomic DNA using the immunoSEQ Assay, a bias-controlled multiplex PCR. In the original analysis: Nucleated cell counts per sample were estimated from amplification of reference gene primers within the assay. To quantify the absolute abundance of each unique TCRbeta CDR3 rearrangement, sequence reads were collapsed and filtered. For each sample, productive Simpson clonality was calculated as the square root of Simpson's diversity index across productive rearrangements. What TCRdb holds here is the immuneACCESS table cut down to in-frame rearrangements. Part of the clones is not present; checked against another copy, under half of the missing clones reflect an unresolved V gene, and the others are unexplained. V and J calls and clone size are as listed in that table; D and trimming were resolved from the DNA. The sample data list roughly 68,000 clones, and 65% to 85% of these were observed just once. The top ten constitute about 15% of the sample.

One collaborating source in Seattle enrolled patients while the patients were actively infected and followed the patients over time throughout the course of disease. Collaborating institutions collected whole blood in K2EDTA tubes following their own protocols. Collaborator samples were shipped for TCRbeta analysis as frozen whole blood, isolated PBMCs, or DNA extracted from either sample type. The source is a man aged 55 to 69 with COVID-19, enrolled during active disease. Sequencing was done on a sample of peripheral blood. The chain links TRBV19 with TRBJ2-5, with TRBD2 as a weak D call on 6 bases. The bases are TGTGCCAGTAGTATGGTCGCGGCGGGAACGAAGAAGACCCAGTACTTC. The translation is CASSMVAAGTKKTQYF.